This T cell receptor beta chain stems from a study of cytomegalovirus exposure and HLA in healthy donors. General study results and limits: Indistinguishable V segments, including TRBV6-2 and TRBV6-3, were excluded. Later, TCR association rates were found to vary by HLA locus, highest for DRB1 and lowest for HLA-C.

Germline V gene data show CDR1 as SNHLY and CDR2 as FYNNEI. The V and J ends lost 7 bases and 14 bases, in that order; junction bases with no gene match: 6. The CDR3 covers 12 residues. 60 Vbeta and 13 Jbeta primers were used in PCR. The authors' processing: Per a later analysis, the number of unique TCR beta chains was about 80 million, of which about 10 million were shared. Here immunoSEQ multiplex PCR was the method, and the copy in TCRdb shows in-frame clones only, minus some. Clonal size and the V and J genes are those of that table, whereas D and trimming came from the DNA. The profile shows more than 100,000 clones, around 67% of them singletons. About this clone itself: Its antigen is still unknown.

This chain joins TRBV2 and TRBJ1-6; 9 nucleotides match TRBD1. Sample: PBMCs. This TCR was sampled from a woman in her thirties or forties in good health and CMV-seronegative. CDR3 coding DNA: TGTGCCAGCACTAGGGGACAGGGCACCCTCCACTTT. Its translation: CASTRGQGTLHF.